The next 5 T cell receptor beta chains were all read from a single sample in a study of graft-versus-host responses after intestinal transplantation. TCRdb's copy holds only in-frame clones and misses some; the assay was immunoSEQ multiplex PCR. The sample lists about 120,000 clones; 90% were seen once. These receptors' targets are unknown. Source: unstimulated CD4+ T cells sorted from spleen or lymph node cells, taken before intestinal transplant. These receptors all come from a human donor who received an intestinal transplant.

The CDR3 bases are TGTGCCAGCACCAGCGTTTACTCCTACAATGAGCAGTTCTTC. This encodes CASTSVYSYNEQFF. V is TRBV6-5 and J is TRBJ2-1; no reliable D call. In germline, CDR1 is MNHEY, CDR2 SVGAGI. Trimming left V 7 bases short and J 0 bases short, with 10 bases between. The CDR3 totals 14 residues.

This chain joins TRBV6-1 and TRBJ1-6, with TRBD1 as a possible D gene (6 bases). Trimming removed 3 bases at V and 5 bases at J, with 8 bases between. The CDR3 totals 14 residues. Germline CDR1 reads MNHNS; CDR2 reads SASEGT. The CDR3 DNA sequence: TGTGCCAGCAGTGAGGGACATAATAATTCACCCCTCCACTTT. Translated: CASSEGHNNSPLHF.

The chain is built from TRBV5-1 and TRBJ2-5; 7 nucleotides line up with TRBD1. The CDR3 is 15 amino acids. J lost 9 bases, V lost 2 bases, and 13 bases had no gene match. The germline V gene encodes CDR1 SGHRS and CDR2 YFSETQ. The CDR3 protein is CASSLTTGVEGSQYF. The DNA of the CDR3 is TGCGCCAGCAGCTTAACCACAGGGGTGGAAGGCTCCCAGTACTTC.

This rearrangement joins TRBV7-2 to TRBJ2-3, with 8 nucleotides matching TRBD1. CDR1 is SGHTA, CDR2 FQGNSA, per germline. This CDR3 is built from 15 residues. V trimming: 7 bases; J trimming: 2 bases; junction bases outside the gene matches: 8. This CDR3 reads CASKTRDRPTDTQYF. The CDR3 bases are TGTGCCAGCAAGACCCGGGACAGGCCCACAGATACGCAGTATTTT.

This clone was detected only once. The rearrangement joins TRBV27 to TRBJ2-4, with 8 bases matching TRBD2. V gave up 6 bases and J gave up 3 bases; unmatched junction bases: 19. There are 19 residues in the CDR3. Per the germline V gene, CDR1 is MNHEY and CDR2 is SMNVEV (reference sequence). This CDR3 reads CASSQPGIREGGGKNIQYF. CDR3 nucleotide sequence: TGTGCCAGCAGCCAACCGGGAATCCGGGAGGGGGGGGGCAAAAACATTCAGTACTTC.